Each of the 22 T cell receptor beta chains below was sequenced from the same sample in a study of Ad26.COV2.S vaccination and SARS-CoV-2 variants. Using immunoSEQ multiplex PCR, the repertoire was profiled, and TCRdb retains in-frame clones only, with some absent. The sample lists about 680,000 clones, approximately 88% seen once, with about 1.5% in the top ten. The treatment is: roughly 20 received Ad26.COV2.S at low or high dose, single or two shots; about five received placebo; per-sample allocation not given. Day 63 after the first vaccine or placebo injection was the time point for sampling. This specimen was peripheral blood, taken in a trial of Ad26.COV2.S vaccine versus placebo. These receptors came from a person aged 18 to 65 who received the Ad26.COV2.S COVID-19 vaccine or a placebo.

This chain uses TRBV27 with TRBJ1-4; 8 nucleotides line up with TRBD1. The germline CDR1 and CDR2 sequences are MNHEY and SMNVEV (reference sequence). V dropped 6 bases and J dropped 7; count of bases not matched to a gene: 7. The CDR3 is made up of 14 amino acids. The CDR3 DNA reads TGTGCCAGCAGCCGGGCAGGGGGCGGTGAAAAACTGTTTTTT. This translates into CASSRAGGGEKLFF.

The chain is built from TRBV19 and TRBJ1-3; the D gene is possibly TRBD1 (5 bases). V was cut by 2 bases and J by 0 bases, with 8 bases left in between. Germline CDR1 reads LNHDA; CDR2 reads SQIVND (reference sequence). The CDR3 has 15 amino acids. CDR3 loop: CASSITGDSGNTIYF. Here the CDR3 DNA reads TGTGCCAGTAGTATAACAGGAGACTCTGGAAACACCATATATTTT.

V gene TRBV6-5 combines with J gene TRBJ2-7, with 9 bases that match TRBD1. CDR1 and CDR2 from the germline V gene are MNHEY and SVGAGI. The J segment lost 2 bases and the V segment lost 6 bases, leaving 2 bases of the junction unmatched. The CDR3 contains 13 residues. The CDR3 DNA follows: TGTGCCAGCAGGGACAGGGGCGCCTACGAGCAGTACTTC. Protein product: CASRDRGAYEQYF.

There are a few counts of this clone. The gene calls are TRBV11-2 and TRBJ1-5; TRBD1 is a possible D gene (6 bases). This CDR3 is built from 16 residues. Germline assignment: CDR1 SGHAT and CDR2 FQNNGV. Trimming took off 4 bases at V and 5 bases at J, with 18 bases between the two ends. CDR3 sequence reads: CASSSDRSGGDQPQHF. The CDR3 nucleotides are TGTGCCAGCAGCTCAGACAGGTCGGGGGGGGATCAGCCCCAGCATTTT.

Of note for this clone: At the DNA level, this CDR3 is encoded by other sequences in the same sample as well. This chain connects TRBV12-3 or TRBV12-4 to TRBJ2-1, with D possibly matching TRBD1 (6 bases). Between the trimmed V and J ends, which lost 2 bases and 10 bases, there was a span of 6 bases. The CDR3 sequence is 11 residues long. CDR3 loop: CASSLRGEQFF. The CDR3 region has the DNA TGTGCCAGCAGTTTAAGGGGGGAGCAGTTCTTC.

The V call is TRBV7-2, the J call TRBJ2-5; TRBD2 agrees at 7 bases. Trimming at V came to 1 base and at J to 3 bases, leaving 5 bases not matched to a gene. CDR3 size: 15 residues. Per the germline V gene, CDR1 is SGHTA and CDR2 is FQGNSA. The CDR3 reads CASSLVWTREETQYF. DNA of the CDR3: TGTGCCAGCAGCTTAGTATGGACTAGGGAAGAGACCCAGTACTTC.

The chain links TRBV4-3 to TRBJ1-2; 8 bases fit TRBD1. Germline V CDR1 and CDR2: LGHNA, YSLEER. This CDR3 has 14 residues. J lost 9 bases, V lost 1 base, and 7 bases had no gene match. CDR3 nucleotide sequence: TGCGCCAGCAGCCAAGCGGAAGCAGGGGGCCGCTACACCTTC. Its protein product is CASSQAEAGGRYTF.

CDR3 protein: CSASVTEETQYF. CDR3 in DNA: TGCAGTGCTAGTGTCACTGAAGAGACCCAGTACTTC. The V call is TRBV20-1, the J call TRBJ2-5; D unresolved. Per the germline V gene, CDR1 is DFQATT and CDR2 is SNEGSKA (reference sequence). The CDR3 is 12 residues long. V was cut by 3 bases and J by 3 bases, with 8 bases left in between.

This chain links TRBV30 with TRBJ1-5; D call uncertain. Germline lookup yields CDR1 GTSNPN and CDR2 SVGIG (reference sequence). Trimming cost V 2 bases and J 7 bases, with 12 bases left between them. The CDR3 spans 13 residues. CDR3 sequence: CAWSPRDGQPQHF. CDR3 in DNA: TGTGCCTGGAGTCCTAGGGATGGACAGCCCCAGCATTTT.

The chain has TRBV5-1 and TRBJ2-1; 10 bases are a match to TRBD2. Germline V CDR1 and CDR2: SGHRS, YFSETQ. This CDR3 has 16 amino acids. V lost 3 bases, J lost 4 bases, and 7 bases stayed unmatched. CDR3 nucleotide sequence: TGCGCCAGCAGCTCTTCACTAGCGGGACCATACAATGAGCAGTTCTTC. As protein: CASSSSLAGPYNEQFF.

The genes are TRBV4-1 and TRBJ2-2; D may be TRBD1 or TRBD2 (7 bases each). V was shortened by 0 bases and J by 3 bases, with 14 bases between the two germline ends. Per germline, CDR1 MGHRA and CDR2 YSYEKL. The CDR3 contains 17 residues. The CDR3 region is CASSQDPGGGHTGELFF. The CDR3 DNA reads TGCGCCAGCAGCCAAGATCCAGGGGGGGGCCACACCGGGGAGCTGTTTTTT.

This clone was seen once. This sequence joins TRBV6-5 and TRBJ1-6; 8 nucleotides align to TRBD1. Germline V gives CDR1 MNHEY, CDR2 SVGAGI. The CDR3 has 16 residues. V shed 2 bases and J 9 bases; nucleotides not matched to a gene: 9. The CDR3 DNA is TGTGCCAGCAGTTACAAAGGACAGGGACTGAGTTCACCCCTCCACTTT. It yields the protein CASSYKGQGLSSPLHF.

This clone was recorded once. The chain couples TRBV19 to TRBJ2-1; 12 nucleotides match TRBD2. Germline CDR1 reads LNHDA; CDR2 reads SQIVND (reference sequence). V lost 1 base to trimming and J lost 8 bases; unmatched junction nucleotides: 3. This CDR3 has 15 residues. The CDR3 coding sequence is TGTGCCAGTAGTATAGGGACTAGCGGGATGTATGAGCAGTTCTTC. Amino acids: CASSIGTSGMYEQFF.

The chain recombines TRBV5-8 with TRBJ2-1, with D tentatively TRBD2 (5 bases). This CDR3 contains 15 residues. The germline V gene encodes CDR1 SGHTS and CDR2 YDEGEE. V was cut by 0 bases and J by 2 bases, with 9 bases left in between. In DNA form, the CDR3 reads TGTGCCAGCAGCTTGGGAATTAGCGCCTACAATGAGCAGTTCTTC. Amino acid sequence: CASSLGISAYNEQFF. The complete variable domain, with remaining parts taken from reference TRBV5-8 and TRBJ2-1, reads EAGVTQSPTHLIKTRGQQATLRCSPISGHTSVYWYQQALGLGLQFLLWYDEGEERNRGNFPPRFSGRQFPNYSSELNVNALELEDSALYLCASSLGISAYNEQFFGPGTRLTVL.

The chain links TRBV5-1 to TRBJ2-7, with no clear D. Between the trimmed V and J ends, which lost 0 bases and 6 bases, there was a span of 10 bases. This CDR3 is built from 13 residues. Germline V gene lookup returns CDR1 SGHRS and CDR2 YFSETQ. The CDR3 sequence is CASSLAGPAEQYF. The CDR3 nucleotides are TGCGCCAGCAGCTTGGCCGGGCCCGCCGAGCAGTACTTC.

This clone was counted a few times. The CDR3: CSVRGGEQFF. Here the CDR3 DNA reads TGCAGCGTTCGTGGGGGGGAGCAGTTCTTC. The chain recombines TRBV29-1 with TRBJ2-1; D is perhaps TRBD2 (6 bases). The CDR3 totals 10 residues. CDR1 is SQVTM, CDR2 ANQGSEA, per germline. V lost 5 bases to trimming and J lost 10 bases, with 9 bases between them.

This clone was seen once. The chain combines TRBV12-3 or TRBV12-4 with TRBJ1-5; D gene ambiguous. V shed 6 bases and J shed 5 bases, with 11 bases lying between them. The CDR3 loop spans 13 amino acids. The CDR3 DNA reads TGTGCCAGCAGCCAACAACGAGATCAGCCCCAGCATTTT. Translating gives CASSQQRDQPQHF.

The chain uses TRBV7-8 and TRBJ2-4; 8 nucleotides line up with TRBD1. This CDR3 is 15 amino acids long. V lost 5 bases to trimming and J lost 4 bases; unmatched junction nucleotides: 7. Germline CDR1 reads SGHVS; CDR2 reads FQNEAQ. The DNA for the CDR3 is TGTGCCAGCAGCCTCGGACAGGGATTAAAAAACATTCAGTACTTC. It translates to CASSLGQGLKNIQYF.

This clone showed up just a few times. The chain joins TRBV7-8 to TRBJ1-2; the D is unclear. The CDR3 length is 15 residues. With 0 bases removed from V and 1 base from J, the gap between germline ends came to 9 bases. From germline, CDR1 is SGHVS and CDR2 FQNEAQ. CDR3 in amino acids: CASSLAWDLNYGYTF. As DNA, the CDR3 is TGTGCCAGCAGCTTAGCTTGGGATCTTAACTATGGCTACACCTTC.

In its sample, this clone was seen once. This chain's CDR3 is CASSLFRGQPQHF. Written as DNA, the CDR3 is TGTGCCAGCAGTTTATTCAGGGGTCAGCCCCAGCATTTT. The chain joins TRBV27 to TRBJ1-5; a possible D gene is TRBD1 (6 bases). V gave up 1 base and J gave up 6 bases, with 7 bases separating them. Germline assignment: CDR1 MNHEY and CDR2 SMNVEV (reference sequence). The CDR3 is 13 residues long.

This clone was detected only a few times. This chain connects TRBV5-4 to TRBJ2-7; 11 positions agree with TRBD2. The CDR3 loop spans 14 amino acids. Germline assignment: CDR1 SGHNT and CDR2 YYREEE (reference sequence). V lost 3 bases to trimming and J lost 4 bases; unmatched junction nucleotides: 3. The CDR3 protein is CASSSGTSGYEQYF. The CDR3 coding sequence is TGTGCCAGCAGCTCCGGGACTAGCGGATACGAGCAGTACTTC. Full variable domain (missing parts from reference TRBV5-4 and TRBJ2-7): ETGVTQSPTHLIKTRGQQVTLRCSSQSGHNTVSWYQQALGQGPQFIFQYYREEENGRGNFPPRFSGLQFPNYSSELNVNALELDDSALYLCASSSGTSGYEQYFGPGTRLTVT.

The sample holds one count of this clone. V gene TRBV6-2 or TRBV6-3 combines with J gene TRBJ2-7, with D unclear. This CDR3 spans 15 amino acids. Between the trimmed V and J ends, which lost 5 bases and 2 bases, there was a span of 16 bases. Germline V lookup: CDR1 MNHEY, CDR2 SVGEGT. CDR3 region: CASSPSGSSTYEQYF. As DNA, the CDR3 is TGTGCCAGCAGTCCGTCCGGGTCGTCAACCTACGAGCAGTACTTC.